The 8 T cell receptor beta chains below were found in one sample sequenced in a study of cytomegalovirus exposure and HLA in healthy donors (TCRdb year 2017). The method was the immunoSEQ multiplex PCR assay. The multiplex PCR relied on a mix of 60 forward primers for TCR Vbeta segments and 13 reverse primers for TCR Jbeta segments. Held by TCRdb, this immuneACCESS table contains in-frame sequences only and omits some clones. Under half of the omission traces to an unresolved V gene where checked; the cause of the rest is unknown. Within this sample are 150,000 to 200,000 clones, with about 9.4% of them counted one time only. The ten largest make up approximately 1.4% of the sample. The specimen was PBMCs. The receptors originated from a woman aged 25 to 39 in good health and CMV-seropositive.

The chain combines TRBV5-4 with TRBJ2-7; D may be TRBD2 (6 bases). The CDR3 loop spans 14 amino acids. Trimming pared 3 bases from V and 0 bases from J, leaving 10 bases between. CDR1 is SGHNT, CDR2 YYREEE, per germline (reference sequence). CDR3 nucleotide sequence: TGTGCCAGCAGCTGGACCGGGAGCTCCTACGAGCAGTACTTC. This gives the protein CASSWTGSSYEQYF.

The table lists this clone with a few counts. The genes are TRBV7-6 and TRBJ2-7, with D possibly matching TRBD1 (7 bases). CDR3 size: 16 residues. Trimming shortened V by 0 bases and J by 3 bases, and 15 bases separated the two germline ends. Germline loops: CDR1 SGHVS, CDR2 FNYEAQ. The CDR3 nucleotides read TGTGCCAGCAGCTTAGCCCGTAGACAGGGAGGCTACGAGCAGTACTTC. This gives the protein CASSLARRQGGYEQYF. The full variable domain, completed using reference TRBV7-6 and TRBJ2-7, is GAGVSQSPRYKVTKRGQDVALRCDPISGHVSLYWYRQALGQGPEFLTYFNYEAQQDKSGLPNDRFSAERPEGSISTLTIQRTEQRDSAMYRCASSLARRQGGYEQYFGPGTRLTVT.

The chain has TRBV4-1 and TRBJ1-2; D is perhaps TRBD1 (6 bases). V gave up 1 base and J gave up 5 bases, with 20 bases separating them. CDR3 length: 17 residues. Germline assignment: CDR1 MGHRA and CDR2 YSYEKL. The CDR3 bases are TGCGCCAGCAGCCAAGTGAGGGGGAGGGAAGATGTGTATGGCTACACCTTC. Its protein product is CASSQVRGREDVYGYTF.

This clone turned up a few times. The chain uses TRBV6-1 and TRBJ2-7; 12 nucleotides align to TRBD1. CDR1 MNHNS and CDR2 SASEGT come from the germline V gene. The CDR3 length is 15 residues. V lost 4 bases to trimming and J lost 3 bases; unmatched junction nucleotides: 4. Written as DNA, the CDR3 is TGTGCCAGCAGTGGGGGACAGGGGGCGGGCTACGAGCAGTACTTC. Its translation: CASSGGQGAGYEQYF.

This clone was detected only a few times. This chain links TRBV2 with TRBJ1-2; 10 nucleotides align to TRBD1. The V gene's germline CDR1 is SNHLY and CDR2 FYNNEI. V lost 10 bases and J lost 8; bases outside the gene matches: 13. The CDR3 extends over 14 amino acids. CDR3 in amino acids: CATLKFDRGRGYTF. The CDR3 DNA reads TGTGCCACCTTAAAATTCGACAGGGGGCGCGGCTACACCTTC.

V gene TRBV7-2 combines with J gene TRBJ2-6; no firm D call. Between the trimmed V and J ends, which lost 6 bases and 0 bases, there was a span of 9 bases. This CDR3 has 15 amino acids. CDR1 is SGHTA, CDR2 FQGNSA, per germline. The CDR3 loop reads CASSRDSSGANVLTF. CDR3 nucleotide sequence: TGTGCCAGCAGTCGCGATTCCTCTGGGGCCAACGTCCTGACTTTC.

The CDR3 here is CASTQRVQKETQYF. In DNA, the CDR3 is TGTGCCAGCACCCAGCGGGTCCAAAAAGAGACCCAGTACTTC. The chain employs TRBV11-2 and TRBJ2-5, with D possibly being TRBD2 (6 bases). Per the germline V gene, CDR1 is SGHAT and CDR2 is FQNNGV. CDR3 size: 14 residues. V was clipped by 7 bases and J by 3 bases, with 15 bases between them.

This clone has a handful of counts. V and J are TRBV2 and TRBJ1-1; D is uncertain. Per germline, CDR1 SNHLY and CDR2 FYNNEI. The CDR3 consists of 18 residues. Trimming took 3 bases from V and 0 from J, leaving 20 bases between them. In nucleotides, the CDR3 is TGTGCCAGCAGTGACGACTACAATACAGTAGAAGTGAACACTGAAGCTTTCTTT. Amino acid sequence: CASSDDYNTVEVNTEAFF.